Described below is a single T cell receptor (beta chain) sequence and its context. Its antigen remains unidentified. Only in-frame clones appear in the TCRdb table, and some are missing; sequencing was by immunoSEQ multiplex PCR. Of about 220,000 clones in the sample, 93% are singletons; the top ten hold 1%. These data are taken from a study of T cell responses to AZD1222 COVID-19 vaccine. Whole-study findings and limits: Clonal diversity may have been underestimated in mostly white British donors.

V was pared by 2 bases and J by 3 bases, with 11 bases between. From germline, CDR1 is MRHNA and CDR2 SNTAGT. There are 14 residues in the CDR3. V gene TRBV6-4 combines with J gene TRBJ2-7; D may correspond to TRBD1 or TRBD2 (5 bases each). Sequencing was performed on peripheral blood, taken on day 0 of MenACWY control vaccination. The receptor was isolated from an adult in good health. The CDR3 DNA follows: TGTGCCAGCAGTGACATGGGGGAATACTACGAGCAGTACTTC. Its translation is CASSDMGEYYEQYF.